Below, one TCR beta chain is given with its context. Its antigen remains unidentified. Researchers took RNA transcripts and amplified the TCR beta CDR3 regions from them. First-round RT-PCR targeting the TCR CDR3 was performed with the HTBI primer set. TCRdb reprocessed the multiplex PCR reads via MiXCR and lists one record per CDR3 protein. The sample lists about 720,000 distinct CDR3 sequences; about 17% were seen once. Newly diagnosed hyperthyroidism, duration under 2 months, in patients aged 18 to 65. This sample stems from a study of T cells in Graves' hyperthyroidism and ophthalmopathy. Germline values: CDR1 MNHEY, CDR2 SVGEGT. V shed 6 bases and J shed 1 base, with 13 bases lying between them. The CDR3 length is 14 residues. Points from the study as a whole: Ophthalmopathy got predicted by the model a median roughly 6.1 months before its onset.

The chain couples TRBV6-2 or TRBV6-3 to TRBJ2-7; D may match TRBD1 or TRBD2 (6 bases each). The sequencing sample was made of blood. The source is a man aged 18 to 30 with Graves' hyperthyroidism. This CDR3 is CASSKGGWSYEQYF. The CDR3 DNA reads as TGTGCCAGCAGCAAGGGGGGTTGGTCCTACGAGCAGTACTTC.